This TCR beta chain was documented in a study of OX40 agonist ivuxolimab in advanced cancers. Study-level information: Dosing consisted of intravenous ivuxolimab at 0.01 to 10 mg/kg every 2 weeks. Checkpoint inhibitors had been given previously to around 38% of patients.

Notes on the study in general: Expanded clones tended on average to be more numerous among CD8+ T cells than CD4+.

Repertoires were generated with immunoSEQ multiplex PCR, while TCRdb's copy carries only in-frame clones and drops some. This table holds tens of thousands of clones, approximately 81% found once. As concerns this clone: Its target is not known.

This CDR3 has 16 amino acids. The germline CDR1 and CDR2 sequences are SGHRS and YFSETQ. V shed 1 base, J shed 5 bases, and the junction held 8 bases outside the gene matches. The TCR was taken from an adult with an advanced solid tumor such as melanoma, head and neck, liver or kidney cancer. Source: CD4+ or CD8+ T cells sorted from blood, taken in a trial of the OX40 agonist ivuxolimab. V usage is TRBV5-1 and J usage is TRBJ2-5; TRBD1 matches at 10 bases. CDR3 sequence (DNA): TGCGCCAGCAGCTTGTTAGGACAGGGGGTTCCGGAGACCCAGTACTTC. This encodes CASSLLGQGVPETQYF. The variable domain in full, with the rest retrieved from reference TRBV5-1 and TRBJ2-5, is KAGVTQTPRYLIKTRGQQVTLSCSPISGHRSVSWYQQTPGQGLQFLFEYFSETQRNKGNFPGRFSGRQFSNSRSEMNVSTLELGDSALYLCASSLLGQGVPETQYFGPGTRLLVL.